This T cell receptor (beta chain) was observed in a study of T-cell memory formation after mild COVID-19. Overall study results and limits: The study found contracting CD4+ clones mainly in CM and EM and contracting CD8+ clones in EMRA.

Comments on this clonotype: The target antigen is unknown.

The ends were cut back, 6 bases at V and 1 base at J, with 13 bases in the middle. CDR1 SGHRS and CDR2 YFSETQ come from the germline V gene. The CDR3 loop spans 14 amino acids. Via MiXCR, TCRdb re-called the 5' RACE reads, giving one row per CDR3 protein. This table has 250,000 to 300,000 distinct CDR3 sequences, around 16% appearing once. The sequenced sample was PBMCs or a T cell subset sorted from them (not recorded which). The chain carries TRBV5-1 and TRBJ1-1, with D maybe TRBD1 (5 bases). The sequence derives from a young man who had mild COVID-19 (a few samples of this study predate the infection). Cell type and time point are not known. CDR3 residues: CASTPRGPNTEAFF. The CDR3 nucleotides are TGCGCCAGCACCCCCCGGGGCCCGAACACTGAAGCTTTCTTT.